The present entry profiles one TCR beta chain with its context. Enrolled through a virtual design, the participants were between roughly 18 and 90 years of age and came from approximately 25 US areas. Grouping used clinical history reported by participants in a survey and questionnaire. The data were taken from a study of blood T cell repertoires in COVID-19. About the research overall: From T cells, B-cell-depleted T cells, or PBMCs came the material, which was cDNA or gDNA.

V lost 2 bases to trimming and J lost 6 bases, with 10 bases between them. Germline-derived CDR1 and CDR2 are LGHDT and YNNKEL (reference sequence). The CDR3 runs to 14 residues. Per the original data handling: Amplification with reference gene primers provided the estimates of nucleated cell counts. The repertoire was sequenced with immunoSEQ multiplex PCR; TCRdb's copy has only in-frame clones and lacks some. V and J calls and clone size are given by that table; D and trimming were obtained from the DNA. The sample records approximately 240,000 clones, just over 90% being singletons. Material for sequencing was PBMCs or T cells enriched from blood (not recorded which). The chain combines TRBV3-1 (or the pseudogene TRBV3-2) with TRBJ2-2, with a possible D match to TRBD2 (6 bases). The receptor's source is a woman younger than 35 who had recovered from COVID-19. CDR3 loop: CASSQTPSAGELFF. Here the CDR3 DNA reads TGTGCCAGCAGCCAAACCCCTAGCGCCGGGGAGCTGTTTTTT.